Below are 22 T cell receptor beta chains sequenced from a single sample in a study of response to subunit inactivated influenza vaccine. TCRdb redid the calling of the RT-PCR reads with MiXCR, one entry per CDR3 protein. The sample yields about 520,000 distinct CDR3 sequences, about 25% seen once. The sample in question was CD4+ T cells sorted from PBMCs, obtained about 5 days after vaccination. These receptors all come from a man in his forties or fifties who received an inactivated influenza vaccine.

The genes are TRBV6-2 or TRBV6-3 and TRBJ2-3, with D perhaps matching TRBD2 (5 bases). Trimming removed 1 base from V and 0 bases from J, with 14 bases in between. The germline CDR1 and CDR2 sequences are MNHEY and SVGEGT. This CDR3 contains 17 residues. In DNA form, the CDR3 reads TGTGCCAGCAGTTACTTAGGCGCCTGGACTAGCACAGATACGCAGTATTTT. Protein: CASSYLGAWTSTDTQYF.

The sample holds a few counts of this clonotype. The chain employs TRBV11-2 and TRBJ2-5; perhaps TRBD2 as D (6 bases). Germline CDR1 is SGHAT and CDR2 is FQNNGV. The length of the CDR3 is 17 residues. V was pared by 5 bases and J by 5 bases, with 24 bases between. CDR3 loop: CASSPWGGRDKLETQYF. The CDR3 nucleotides read TGTGCCAGCAGCCCCTGGGGAGGCAGGGATAAGCTGGAGACCCAGTACTTC. Combining the CDR3 with reference TRBV11-2 and TRBJ2-5 gives the whole variable domain EAGVAQSPRYKIIEKRQSVAFWCNPISGHATLYWYQQILGQGPKLLIQFQNNGVVDDSQLPKDRFSAERLKGVDSTLKIQPAKLEDSAVYLCASSPWGGRDKLETQYFGPGTRLLVL.

The chain combines TRBV5-5 with TRBJ2-2; the D call may be TRBD1 or TRBD2 (5 bases each). Germline V gene data show CDR1 as SGHKS and CDR2 as YYEKEE (reference sequence). The ends were cut back, 3 bases at V and 2 bases at J, with 8 bases in the middle. The CDR3 covers 14 residues. CDR3 nucleotide sequence: TGTGCCAGCAGCTGGGGACGTAACACCGGGGAGCTGTTTTTT. Its protein product is CASSWGRNTGELFF.

The gene calls are TRBV4-3 and TRBJ2-7; 7 bases are a match to TRBD1. The CDR3 extends over 18 amino acids. Germline CDR1 reads LGHNA; CDR2 reads YSLEER. Trimming took 0 bases from V and 0 from J; bases not matched to a gene: 11. The CDR3 protein is CASSQEGPRAGGSYEQYF. The CDR3 bases are TGCGCCAGCAGCCAAGAGGGGCCCCGGGCAGGGGGCTCCTACGAGCAGTACTTC.

This clonotype has just a few counts. The chain carries TRBV29-1 and TRBJ2-7; TRBD1 might be the D (6 bases). Germline values: CDR1 SQVTM, CDR2 ANQGSEA. CDR3 length: 11 amino acids. Between the trimmed V and J ends, which lost 6 bases and 3 bases, there was a span of 9 bases. The CDR3 loop reads CSVGQFYEQYF. The CDR3 nucleotides read TGCAGCGTCGGACAGTTCTACGAGCAGTACTTC.

V and J are TRBV25-1 and TRBJ2-5; perhaps TRBD2 as D (6 bases). The ends were cut back, 1 base at V and 5 bases at J, with 11 bases in the middle. Germline V gene sequence: CDR1 MGHDK, CDR2 SYGVNS. This CDR3 contains 14 residues. The CDR3 spells CASSELEGIETQYF. DNA of the CDR3: TGTGCCAGCAGTGAATTGGAGGGAATTGAGACCCAGTACTTC.

This clonotype was counted only a few times. The CDR3 sequence: CATSRDIGPYEQYF. DNA for the CDR3: TGTGCCACCAGCAGAGATATCGGCCCTTACGAGCAGTACTTC. This chain uses TRBV15 with TRBJ2-7; no definite D call. This CDR3 region has 14 residues. V shed 0 bases and J shed 4 bases, with 10 bases lying between them. Germline V CDR1 and CDR2: LNHNV, YYDKDF (reference sequence).

The chain is built from TRBV12-3 or TRBV12-4 and TRBJ1-5; perhaps TRBD1 as D (6 bases). This CDR3 has 14 amino acids. With 5 bases removed from V and 6 bases from J, the gap between germline ends came to 14 bases. The CDR3 protein is CASSQDSLGQPQHF. DNA for the CDR3: TGTGCCAGCAGTCAGGACAGCTTAGGTCAGCCCCAGCATTTT.

This clonotype has only a few counts. J is TRBJ2-1 and V is TRBV7-2, with 10 positions matching TRBD1. The CDR3 contains 14 residues. V was pared by 5 bases and J by 9 bases, with 7 bases of the junction left unmatched. The V gene's germline CDR1 is SGHTA and CDR2 FQGNSA. CDR3 sequence (DNA): TGTGCCAGCAGCCAAGGACAGGGGGTGGGTGAGCAGTTCTTC. Residues: CASSQGQGVGEQFF. Full variable domain (outside the CDR3, taken from reference TRBV7-2 and TRBJ2-1): GAGVSQSPSNKVTEKGKDVELRCDPISGHTALYWYRQSLGQGLEFLIYFQGNSAPDKSGLPSDRFSAERTGGSVSTLTIQRTQQEDSAVYLCASSQGQGVGEQFFGPGTRLTVL.

This clonotype was seen a handful of times. The chain joins TRBV10-3 to TRBJ2-4; D is perhaps TRBD1 or TRBD2 (5 bases each). Germline CDR1 and CDR2: ENHRY and SYGVKD. The V end was cut by 9 bases, the J end by 6 bases, with 9 bases between. This CDR3 is built from 11 residues. The CDR3: CAIGDLNIQYF. As DNA, the CDR3 is TGTGCCATTGGGGACCTAAACATTCAGTACTTC.

V is TRBV7-7 and J is TRBJ2-1, with D perhaps TRBD1 (5 bases). Trimming pared 5 bases from V and 3 bases from J, leaving 8 bases between. From germline, CDR1 is SSHAT and CDR2 FNYEAQ (reference sequence). This CDR3 region has 13 residues. CDR3 nucleotides: TGTGCCAGCAGCACGACAGTCTACAATGAGCAGTTCTTC. Translating it yields CASSTTVYNEQFF.

In nucleotides, the CDR3 is TGTGCCACCAGCAGATACAGTGGAGGCCAAGAGACCCAGTACTTC. Translation: CATSRYSGGQETQYF. The rearrangement uses TRBV15 and TRBJ2-5; possible D gene TRBD2, 5 bases. The CDR3 is made up of 15 amino acids. Germline V gene lookup returns CDR1 LNHNV and CDR2 YYDKDF (reference sequence). The germline V and J ends were trimmed by 2 bases and 1 base, with 11 bases remaining between them.

V is TRBV12-3 or TRBV12-4 and J is TRBJ2-2; 7 bases match TRBD2. CDR3 length: 15 residues. V shed 5 bases and J 5 bases; nucleotides not matched to a gene: 8. The CDR3 DNA follows: TGTGCCAGCAGTAAAAGCGGGATCGGGACCGGGGAGCTGTTTTTT. Translating it yields CASSKSGIGTGELFF.

This clonotype was counted only a few times. The genes are TRBV5-1 and TRBJ2-7; 8 bases are a match to TRBD2. Germline CDR1 is SGHRS and CDR2 is YFSETQ. V gave up 5 bases and J gave up 7 bases; unmatched junction bases: 8. The CDR3 covers 13 residues. CDR3 in amino acids: CASRPQGGGEQYF. Here the CDR3 DNA reads TGCGCCAGCAGGCCCCAGGGCGGGGGGGAGCAGTACTTC.

This clonotype occurred a few times. Written as DNA, the CDR3 is TGCGCCAGCAGCTTCCGGTCAATTAGGGAGACCCAGTACTTC. Its translation: CASSFRSIRETQYF. V is TRBV5-1 and J is TRBJ2-5; D uncertain. CDR3 length equals 14 residues. Germline assignment: CDR1 SGHRS and CDR2 YFSETQ. Trimming removed 2 bases from V and 5 bases from J, with 13 bases in between.

The CDR3 bases are TGTGCCAGCAGCTTAGTCGTAGTGGGAGGACACCAGTACTTC. Translating gives CASSLVVVGGHQYF. J is TRBJ2-4 and V is TRBV11-2; D might be TRBD2 (6 bases). V lost 1 base and J lost 13, with 17 bases in between. The CDR3 loop spans 14 amino acids. Germline V gives CDR1 SGHAT, CDR2 FQNNGV.

Notes on this clonotype: An end of the junction differs from the germline gene, which may be a read error. The genes are TRBV5-4 and TRBJ2-7; D is perhaps TRBD1 (6 bases). The germline gives CDR1 SGHNT, CDR2 YYREEE (reference sequence). The CDR3 length is 16 residues. For the CDR3, the DNA is TGTGCTAGCAGCTTGGATCCTGGACAGAGCTCCTACGAGCAGTACTTC. Residues: CASSLDPGQSSYEQYF. Full variable domain (missing parts from reference TRBV5-4 and TRBJ2-7): ETGVTQSPTHLIKTRGQQVTLRCSSQSGHNTVSWYQQALGQGPQFIFQYYREEENGRGNFPPRFSGLQFPNYSSELNVNALELDDSALYLCASSLDPGQSSYEQYFGPGTRLTVT.

The chain recombines TRBV20-1 with TRBJ2-7, with D perhaps matching TRBD1 or TRBD2 (5 bases each). Looked up from germline, CDR1 is DFQATT and CDR2 is SNEGSKA (reference sequence). CDR3 length equals 14 residues. Trimming left V 0 bases short and J 5 bases short, with 14 bases between. In DNA, the CDR3 is TGCAGTGCTAGAGATTGGGCAGGGAGCCACGAGCAGTACTTC. It yields the protein CSARDWAGSHEQYF.

The chain couples TRBV2 to TRBJ1-4; D gene unclear. V dropped 5 bases and J dropped 7 bases, with 14 bases sitting between them. CDR3 length equals 14 residues. CDR1 and CDR2 (germline): SNHLY, FYNNEI. The CDR3 protein is CASSRSALREKLFF. CDR3 nucleotides: TGTGCCAGCAGTCGATCGGCCTTGCGTGAAAAACTGTTTTTT. The full variable domain, completed using reference TRBV2 and TRBJ1-4, is EPEVTQTPSHQVTQMGQEVILRCVPISNHLYFYWYRQILGQKVEFLVSFYNNEISEKSEIFDDQFSVERPDGSNFTLKIRSTKLEDSAMYFCASSRSALREKLFFGSGTQLSVL.

The chain carries TRBV5-1 and TRBJ2-2, with 7 bases identical to TRBD2. CDR1 is SGHRS and CDR2 is YFSETQ in the germline V gene. The V segment lost 0 bases and the J segment 4 bases; nucleotides outside the gene matches: 3. The CDR3 runs 15 residues. CDR3: CASSLEPGGTGELFF. CDR3 in DNA: TGCGCCAGCAGCTTGGAACCGGGGGGCACCGGGGAGCTGTTTTTT.

This chain uses TRBV7-9 with TRBJ1-2; tentatively, D is TRBD1 (6 bases). Trimming removed 5 bases from V and 4 bases from J, with 14 bases in between. The germline V gene encodes CDR1 SEHNR and CDR2 FQNEAQ (reference sequence). The CDR3 totals 14 residues. The CDR3: CASSASGRGYGYTF. CDR3 DNA: TGTGCCAGCAGCGCTAGCGGCAGGGGCTATGGCTACACCTTC. Using reference TRBV7-9 and TRBJ1-2 for the parts outside the CDR3, the full variable domain is DTGVSQNPRHKITKRGQNVTFRCDPISEHNRLYWYRQTLGQGPEFLTYFQNEAQLEKSRLLSDRFSAERPKGSFSTLEIQRTEQGDSAMYLCASSASGRGYGYTFGSGTRLTVV.

The rearrangement joins TRBV7-2 to TRBJ1-4, with TRBD1 as a possible D gene (6 bases). Germline V gives CDR1 SGHTA, CDR2 FQGNSA. The CDR3 extends over 13 amino acids. With 5 bases removed from V and 7 bases from J, the gap between germline ends came to 11 bases. CDR3 amino acids: CASSKGGREKLFF. The CDR3 DNA is TGTGCCAGCAGCAAAGGGGGACGTGAAAAACTGTTTTTT.